These 5 T cell receptor beta chains were sequenced from one sample in a study of blood T cells in healthy people across ages. Sample-barcoded 5' priming and a J-beta primer mix drove a second PCR of about 6 to 12 cycles. From the 5' RACE reads, TCRdb called clonotypes with MiXCR, one entry per CDR3 protein. The table lists about 800,000 distinct CDR3 sequences, 25% of them singletons. This same sample was also part of a study on T cells of mothers and their children.

Input material: blood. The receptors here all came from a boy under 18 in good health.

The chain recombines TRBV28 with TRBJ2-4, with 7 bases that match TRBD2. CDR1 and CDR2 (germline): MDHEN, SYDVKM. Trimming removed 6 bases from V and 3 bases from J; junction bases left unmatched: 5. The CDR3 has 14 residues. For the CDR3, the DNA is TGTGCCAGCAGGGGTGGGGGGGACAAAAACATTCAGTACTTC. Amino acid sequence: CASRGGGDKNIQYF.

V is TRBV9 and J is TRBJ1-5; D gene uncertain. V lost 1 base, J lost 7 bases, and 12 bases lay in between. This CDR3 has 14 residues. Per the germline V gene, CDR1 is SGDLS and CDR2 is YYNGEE. In DNA form, the CDR3 reads TGTGCCAGCAGCGTATCCGGCGAAGGGCAGCCCCAGCATTTT. It translates to CASSVSGEGQPQHF. Full variable domain (remainder filled in from reference TRBV9 and TRBJ1-5): DSGVTQTPKHLITATGQRVTLRCSPRSGDLSVYWYQQSLDQGLQFLIQYYNGEERAKGNILERFSAQQFPDLHSELNLSSLELGDSALYFCASSVSGEGQPQHFGDGTRLSIL.

The CDR3 DNA sequence: TGTGCCAGCAGCCAAGATTATACGCAGTATTTT. Protein product: CASSQDYTQYF. The chain employs TRBV5-5 and TRBJ2-3; D unclear. The germline V and J ends were trimmed by 4 bases and 7 bases, with 7 bases remaining between them. There are 11 residues in the CDR3. Germline V CDR1 and CDR2: SGHKS, YYEKEE (reference sequence).

The genes are TRBV12-3 or TRBV12-4 and TRBJ1-1; no firm D call. Trimming shortened V by 0 bases and J by 10 bases, and 12 bases separated the two germline ends. There are 13 residues in the CDR3. CDR3 loop: CASSLANAERAFF. The DNA for the CDR3 is TGTGCCAGCAGTTTAGCGAATGCGGAGCGAGCTTTCTTT.

J is TRBJ2-5 and V is TRBV11-2; D might be TRBD1 (6 bases). The CDR3 covers 15 residues. With 1 base removed from V and 4 bases from J, the gap between germline ends came to 13 bases. Germline V CDR1 and CDR2: SGHAT, FQNNGV. This CDR3 is CASSLGLGATETQYF. The CDR3 DNA is TGTGCCAGCAGCTTAGGTTTGGGGGCTACAGAGACCCAGTACTTC.